A single sample is the source of the 23 T cell receptor beta chains below, sequenced in a study of shared clonotypes between healthy human individuals. The protocol was immunoSEQ multiplex PCR, while the TCRdb copy is restricted to in-frame clones and leaves out a portion. Of 1.4 million or so clones in the sample, around 98.5% were seen once. The sequenced material came from naive CD4+ T cells sorted from blood. Subset meaning: CD45RA+ positively selected. The source of these receptors is a man aged 25 to 45 in good health.

CDR3 nucleotide sequence: TGTGCCAGCAGCCAAGGCAGGGGATACTCCTACGAGCAGTACTTC. Its protein is CASSQGRGYSYEQYF. V and J are TRBV14 and TRBJ2-7; TRBD1 might be the D (6 bases). This CDR3 region has 15 residues. V dropped 1 base and J dropped 0 bases, with 10 bases sitting between them. Germline V CDR1 and CDR2: SGHDN, FVKESK.

This chain uses TRBV28 with TRBJ2-7; 9 bases fit TRBD1. This CDR3 region has 13 residues. CDR1 MDHEN and CDR2 SYDVKM come from the germline V gene. V lost 6 bases, J lost 4 bases, and 4 bases stayed unmatched. The CDR3 DNA reads as TGTGCCAGCAGGGGACAGGGAGAGTACGAGCAGTACTTC. Protein product: CASRGQGEYEQYF.

This chain links TRBV11-3 with TRBJ1-1; TRBD1 might be the D (5 bases). This CDR3 region has 14 residues. CDR1 is SGHNT and CDR2 is YENEEA in the germline V gene. V gave up 5 bases and J gave up 0 bases, with 10 bases separating them. In DNA form, the CDR3 reads TGTGCCAGCAGCACAGGACGGATGAACACTGAAGCTTTCTTT. Translation gives CASSTGRMNTEAFF.

The count of this clone is one. V and J are TRBV5-4 and TRBJ2-4; D is uncertain. V was cut by 2 bases and J by 7 bases, with 10 bases left in between. Germline lookup yields CDR1 SGHNT and CDR2 YYREEE (reference sequence). The CDR3 consists of 13 residues. CDR3 DNA sequence: TGTGCCAGCAGCTTAACGGGCCGGAACATTCAGTACTTC. The encoded protein is CASSLTGRNIQYF.

The genes are TRBV7-2 and TRBJ2-2; TRBD2 aligns across 10 bases. The junction had 8 bases not matched to a gene; V was cut back by 6 bases and J by 7 bases. CDR1 is SGHTA and CDR2 is FQGNSA in the germline V gene. This CDR3 contains 15 residues. Here the CDR3 reads CASRRLAGDVGELFF. DNA for the CDR3: TGTGCCAGCAGGCGGCTAGCGGGAGATGTCGGGGAGCTGTTTTTT.

CDR3 amino acids: CASSLNTGTLGPQHF. The CDR3 nucleotides are TGTGCCAGCAGTTTAAATACAGGGACCTTGGGGCCCCAGCATTTT. The genes are TRBV28 and TRBJ1-5; D may be TRBD1 (6 bases). CDR1 and CDR2 (germline): MDHEN, SYDVKM. The CDR3 runs to 15 residues. Trimming shortened V by 2 bases and J by 9 bases, and 17 bases separated the two germline ends. The full variable domain, completed using reference TRBV28 and TRBJ1-5, is DVKVTQSSRYLVKRTGEKVFLECVQDMDHENMFWYRQDPGLGLRLIYFSYDVKMKEKGDIPEGYSVSREKKERFSLILESASTNQTSMYLCASSLNTGTLGPQHFGDGTRLSIL.

The chain joins TRBV27 to TRBJ2-7, with D perhaps matching TRBD1 (7 bases). Germline-derived CDR1 and CDR2 are MNHEY and SMNVEV (reference sequence). CDR3 length equals 16 residues. Trimming cost V 4 bases and J 6 bases, with 22 bases left between them. This chain's CDR3 is CASSSFPGQLRGEQYF. The CDR3 DNA sequence: TGTGCCAGCAGTTCTTTTCCGGGACAGCTGCGGGGCGAGCAGTACTTC.

This clone was picked up one time. This chain connects TRBV5-1 to TRBJ1-3; D unresolved. Germline CDR1 SGHRS, CDR2 YFSETQ. There are 17 residues in the CDR3. V was trimmed by 2 bases and J by 12 bases, leaving 27 bases between them. The DNA for the CDR3 is TGCGCCAGCAGCTTAAACCGGCGGACGGCCTCCGGAGTTGACATATATTTT. As protein: CASSLNRRTASGVDIYF.

The gene calls are TRBV10-1 and TRBJ2-7; weak D call: TRBD2 (5 bases). This CDR3 comprises 11 residues. The V and J ends lost 9 bases and 5 bases respectively, with 11 bases between them. From germline, CDR1 is WNHNN and CDR2 SYGVQD (reference sequence). The CDR3 sequence is CARTRVHEQYF. As DNA, the CDR3 is TGCGCCAGAACTAGAGTCCACGAGCAGTACTTC.

Remarks on this clone: The same CDR3 can be traced to other DNA sequences in this sample. V usage is TRBV5-4 and J usage is TRBJ1-2; tentatively, D is TRBD1 (6 bases). This CDR3 region has 13 residues. Germline V gene lookup returns CDR1 SGHNT and CDR2 YYREEE (reference sequence). V lost 4 bases, J lost 1 base, and 8 bases lay in between. The CDR3 coding sequence is TGTGCCAGCAGCCCGGACAGTAACTATGGCTACACCTTC. Protein: CASSPDSNYGYTF.

Regarding this clone: This same CDR3 is encoded by further DNA sequences in the sample. The V call is TRBV7-2, the J call TRBJ2-7; 8 bases map to TRBD1. CDR3 length: 14 residues. Germline-derived CDR1 and CDR2 are SGHTA and FQGNSA. J gave up 3 bases and V 5 bases, and 6 bases lay outside the gene matches. As DNA, the CDR3 is TGTGCCAGCAGCCCCCGGACAGGGCTCTACGAGCAGTACTTC. This translates into CASSPRTGLYEQYF.

This chain connects TRBV30 to TRBJ2-1, with D maybe TRBD2 (6 bases). CDR3 size: 11 residues. Germline V lookup: CDR1 GTSNPN, CDR2 SVGIG (reference sequence). V was clipped by 2 bases and J by 13 bases, with 12 bases between them. The CDR3 protein is CAWSLGGPQFF. The CDR3, as DNA: TGTGCCTGGAGTTTGGGGGGACCACAGTTCTTC.

This sequence joins TRBV27 and TRBJ2-1; 13 positions agree with TRBD2. Germline CDR1 MNHEY, CDR2 SMNVEV (reference sequence). After removal of 4 bases from V and 7 bases from J, the junction contained 1 base not matched to a gene. This CDR3 has 14 residues. The chain's CDR3 is CASSSLAGGNEQFF. The CDR3 DNA reads as TGTGCCAGCAGTTCACTAGCGGGAGGGAATGAGCAGTTCTTC.

The chain combines TRBV28 with TRBJ1-2; 9 bases are a match to TRBD1. In germline, CDR1 is MDHEN, CDR2 SYDVKM. The CDR3 extends over 14 amino acids. V dropped 7 bases and J dropped 3; count of bases not matched to a gene: 6. The CDR3 region is CASKGQGSHYGYTF. DNA for the CDR3: TGTGCCAGCAAGGGACAGGGTAGTCACTATGGCTACACCTTC.

The chain combines TRBV7-3 with TRBJ2-3; tentatively, D is TRBD1 (6 bases). Trimming cost V 4 bases and J 7 bases, with 12 bases left between them. The length of the CDR3 is 13 residues. The V gene's germline CDR1 is SGHTA and CDR2 FQGTGA. This CDR3 is CASSSPGQHTQYF. The CDR3 DNA sequence: TGTGCCAGCAGCTCTCCCGGACAGCATACGCAGTATTTT.

The CDR3 sequence is CASSVAGQNEQFF. In DNA form, the CDR3 reads TGTGCCAGCAGCGTAGCGGGGCAGAATGAGCAGTTCTTC. The chain couples TRBV9 to TRBJ2-1; D tentatively fits TRBD1 or TRBD2 (5 bases each). V was shortened by 0 bases and J by 7 bases, with 8 bases between the two germline ends. Germline CDR1 and CDR2: SGDLS and YYNGEE. The CDR3 has 13 amino acids.

The rearrangement uses TRBV7-6 and TRBJ2-7; 8 nucleotides match TRBD2. The V and J ends lost 0 bases and 2 bases, in that order; junction bases with no gene match: 15. CDR1 and CDR2 from the germline V gene are SGHVS and FNYEAQ. The CDR3 covers 19 residues. The CDR3 sequence is CASSLAPRAGGRLTYEQYF. DNA for the CDR3: TGTGCCAGCAGCTTAGCGCCGAGGGCCGGCGGGAGGCTAACCTACGAGCAGTACTTC.

This rearrangement joins TRBV18 to TRBJ2-7; 7 bases are a match to TRBD2. The germline V gene encodes CDR1 KGHSH and CDR2 LQKENI. CDR3 length equals 15 residues. V lost 3 bases, J lost 2 bases, and 7 bases stayed unmatched. The CDR3 loop reads CASSPLSGTAYEQYF. CDR3 DNA: TGTGCCAGCTCACCCTTGAGCGGGACGGCCTACGAGCAGTACTTC.

This chain connects TRBV19 to TRBJ1-2; no reliable D call. The V end lost 5 bases, the J end lost 6 bases, and 7 bases lay between the germline ends. The CDR3 runs 11 residues. Germline V CDR1 and CDR2: LNHDA, SQIVND (reference sequence). Written as DNA, the CDR3 is TGTGCCAGTAGTGGTAGGGATGGCTACACCTTC. Encoded protein: CASSGRDGYTF.

The chain carries TRBV18 and TRBJ1-4; possibly TRBD1 for D (6 bases). This CDR3 spans 14 amino acids. Trimming stripped 2 bases from V and 10 bases from J, with 14 bases between. Germline V lookup: CDR1 KGHSH, CDR2 LQKENI. DNA of the CDR3: TGTGCCAGCTCACCAGTGGGGGCGGCGGGAAAACTGTTTTTT. This codes for CASSPVGAAGKLFF.

The chain couples TRBV9 to TRBJ1-2; the D gene is possibly TRBD1 (6 bases). Trimming stripped 0 bases from V and 8 bases from J, with 17 bases between. CDR1 is SGDLS and CDR2 is YYNGEE in the germline V gene. The CDR3 totals 15 residues. The CDR3 region is CASSVEGDRLYGYTF. CDR3 coding DNA: TGTGCCAGCAGCGTAGAGGGTGACAGGCTTTACGGCTACACCTTC.

The V call is TRBV6-5, the J call TRBJ2-1, with D possibly being TRBD1 or TRBD2 (5 bases each). Trimming took off 0 bases at V and 5 bases at J, with 14 bases between the two ends. The CDR3 is 16 residues long. CDR1 is MNHEY, CDR2 SVGAGI, per germline. As DNA, the CDR3 is TGTGCCAGCAGTTACTCCGGGACCAGGAAGGACAATGAGCAGTTCTTC. Translating it yields CASSYSGTRKDNEQFF.

This chain joins TRBV6-1 and TRBJ2-2; D possibly matches TRBD1 or TRBD2 (5 bases each). This CDR3 contains 17 residues. V was clipped by 2 bases and J by 3 bases, with 16 bases between them. The V gene's germline CDR1 is MNHNS and CDR2 SASEGT. This CDR3 reads CASSEWGQGEDTGELFF. The CDR3 bases are TGTGCCAGCAGTGAATGGGGCCAGGGAGAAGACACCGGGGAGCTGTTTTTT.